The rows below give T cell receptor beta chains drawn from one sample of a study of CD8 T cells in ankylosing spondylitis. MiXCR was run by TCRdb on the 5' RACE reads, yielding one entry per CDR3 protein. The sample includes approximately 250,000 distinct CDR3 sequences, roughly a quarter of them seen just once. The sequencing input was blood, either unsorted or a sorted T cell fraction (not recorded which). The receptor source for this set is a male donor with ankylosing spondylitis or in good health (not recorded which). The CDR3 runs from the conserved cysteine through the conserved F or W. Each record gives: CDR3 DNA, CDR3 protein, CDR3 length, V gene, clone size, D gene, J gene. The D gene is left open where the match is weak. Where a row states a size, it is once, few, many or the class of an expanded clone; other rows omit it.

DNA: TGTGCCAGCAGCCTAACAGGGTTCAATCAGCCCCAGCATTTT
CDR3: CASSLTGFNQPQHF
length: 14
V: TRBV12-3/TRBV12-4
size: NA
D: NA
J: TRBJ1-5

DNA: TGCAGTGCTAAGCGGGGGCGCACAGATACGCAGTATTTT
CDR3: CSAKRGRTDTQYF
length: 13
V: TRBV20-1
size: few
D: TRBD2
J: TRBJ2-3

DNA: TGCAGTGCTGTACCGGGACTAGCATCCTACGAGCAGTACTTC
CDR3: CSAVPGLASYEQYF
length: 14
V: TRBV20-1
size: NA
D: TRBD2
J: TRBJ2-7

DNA: TGCAGCGTTGAAGACCCGGGCGAGGGCTATGGCTACACCTTC
CDR3: CSVEDPGEGYGYTF
length: 14
V: TRBV29-1
size: many
D: NA
J: TRBJ1-2

DNA: TGCAGTGCTAGACGAACGGAGGTTCTTAATGAGCAGTTCTTC
CDR3: CSARRTEVLNEQFF
length: 14
V: TRBV20-1
size: many
D: NA
J: TRBJ2-1

DNA: TGCAGCGTCAAAGCTAGCGGGGGAACAGATACGCAGTATTTT
CDR3: CSVKASGGTDTQYF
length: 14
V: TRBV29-1
size: NA
D: TRBD2
J: TRBJ2-3

DNA: TGCAGTGCTCCCCAATTCGGGACAGGGGTCTACGAGCAGTACTTC
CDR3: CSAPQFGTGVYEQYF
length: 15
V: TRBV20-1
size: NA
D: TRBD1
J: TRBJ2-7

DNA: TGTGCCAGCAGTTACTTCGGGCAGCCCTATGGCTACACCTTC
CDR3: CASSYFGQPYGYTF
length: 14
V: TRBV6-5
size: many
D: NA
J: TRBJ1-2

DNA: TGCAGTGCTAGACCTAGCGGGGGGTCCTCCTACGAGCAGTACTTC
CDR3: CSARPSGGSSYEQYF
length: 15
V: TRBV20-1
size: few
D: TRBD2
J: TRBJ2-7

DNA: TGTGCCAGCAGCCACCAGCGGGGTCAAAAGAATGAGCAGTTCTTC
CDR3: CASSHQRGQKNEQFF
length: 15
V: TRBV12-3/TRBV12-4
size: NA
D: TRBD2
J: TRBJ2-1

DNA: TGCGCCAGCAGCCAGCTTCCCGGGACTAGCGTCCCCTACAATGAGCAGTTCTTC
CDR3: CASSQLPGTSVPYNEQFF
length: 18
V: TRBV4-1
size: many
D: TRBD2
J: TRBJ2-1

DNA: TGTGCCAGCAGCTTGGCGGGACAGGGGGCGAGCGGCTACACCTTC
CDR3: CASSLAGQGASGYTF
length: 15
V: TRBV5-5
size: many
D: TRBD1
J: TRBJ1-2

DNA: TGCAGTGCTAGACCCCTAGCGGGGACCTACGAGCAGTACTTC
CDR3: CSARPLAGTYEQYF
length: 14
V: TRBV20-1
size: many
D: TRBD2
J: TRBJ2-7

DNA: TGCAGTGCTCCTCGTAGACAGGGAAGGGAGCAGTACTTC
CDR3: CSAPRRQGREQYF
length: 13
V: TRBV20-1
size: few
D: TRBD1
J: TRBJ2-7

DNA: TGTGCCAGCAGGGTAAGGACTGAGCAGTTCTTC
CDR3: CASRVRTEQFF
length: 11
V: TRBV12-3/TRBV12-4
size: many
D: NA
J: TRBJ2-1

DNA: TGTGCCAGCAGTCCCCTGACTAGGGGAATCTACGAGCAGTACTTC
CDR3: CASSPLTRGIYEQYF
length: 15
V: TRBV12-3/TRBV12-4
size: few
D: NA
J: TRBJ2-7

DNA: TGCGCCAGCAGCCCAGGGGACAGGGGAAGCTCCGGGGAGCTGTTTTTT
CDR3: CASSPGDRGSSGELFF
length: 16
V: TRBV4-1
size: many
D: TRBD1
J: TRBJ2-2

DNA: TGTGCCAGCAGTTTGGGGCGACGGACCGGGGAGCTGTTTTTT
CDR3: CASSLGRRTGELFF
length: 14
V: TRBV12-3/TRBV12-4
size: NA
D: NA
J: TRBJ2-2

DNA: TGTGCCAGCAGCCAAGCCCGGGTAGCGGGGATCGATACGCAGTATTTT
CDR3: CASSQARVAGIDTQYF
length: 16
V: TRBV4-2
size: NA
D: TRBD2
J: TRBJ2-3

DNA: TGTGCCAGCAGCGTAGGGCGGGGGGGCCTCGGCACAGATACGCAGTATTTT
CDR3: CASSVGRGGLGTDTQYF
length: 17
V: TRBV9
size: few
D: TRBD2
J: TRBJ2-3

DNA: TGCAGTGCTGAGGGGCAGGGGGAACTTGTCGCCTTC
CDR3: CSAEGQGELVAF
length: 12
V: TRBV20-1
size: many
D: TRBD1
J: TRBJ1-2

DNA: TGTGCCAGCAGTCGTAAAGGAGCGGCTAGCACAGATACGCAGTATTTT
CDR3: CASSRKGAASTDTQYF
length: 16
V: TRBV6-1
size: NA
D: NA
J: TRBJ2-3

DNA: TGTGCCAGCAGTTCCACCCCCCCGGGACCGAGCAATCAGCCCCAGCATTTT
CDR3: CASSSTPPGPSNQPQHF
length: 17
V: TRBV28
size: few
D: NA
J: TRBJ1-5

DNA: TGCAGTGTCACTCAGGGGTATGCTGAAAAACTGTTTTTT
CDR3: CSVTQGYAEKLFF
length: 13
V: TRBV20-1
size: NA
D: NA
J: TRBJ1-4

DNA: TGCAGTGCTGCGGGGGGCCGAAATTATGAGCAGTTCTTC
CDR3: CSAAGGRNYEQFF
length: 13
V: TRBV20-1
size: many
D: TRBD2
J: TRBJ2-1